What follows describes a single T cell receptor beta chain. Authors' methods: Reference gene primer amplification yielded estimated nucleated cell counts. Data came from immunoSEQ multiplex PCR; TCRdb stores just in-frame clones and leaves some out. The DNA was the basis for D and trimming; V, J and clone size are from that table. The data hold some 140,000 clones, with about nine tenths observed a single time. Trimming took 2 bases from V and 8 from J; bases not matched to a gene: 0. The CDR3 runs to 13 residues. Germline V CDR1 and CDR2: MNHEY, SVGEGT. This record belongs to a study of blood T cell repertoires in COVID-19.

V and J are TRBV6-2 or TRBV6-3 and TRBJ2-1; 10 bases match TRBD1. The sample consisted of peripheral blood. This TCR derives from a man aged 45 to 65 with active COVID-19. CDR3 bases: TGTGCCAGCAGTTACGGGACAGGGGATGAGCAGTTCTTC. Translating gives CASSYGTGDEQFF.